This TCR beta chain was profiled in a study of monozygotic twins with inflammatory bowel disease. The CDR3 totals 16 residues. Samples each yielded cDNA through eight separate reactions. Following a re-call of the 5' RACE reads, TCRdb has one entry per CDR3 protein and lacks DNA. The sample holds approximately 380,000 distinct CDR3 sequences. The study's findings and limits: Fewer clonotypes were shared with others by IBD patients than by healthy twins, especially with disease activity.

Blood was collected, around 2.7 ml per donor. Comment on this clonotype: The antigen is unknown.

This clonotype originated in a human donor with ulcerative colitis or Crohn's disease, or a healthy co-twin of an affected twin (not recorded which). The sequenced sample was blood. The chain recombines TRBV12-3 or TRBV12-4 with TRBJ2-7; there is no DNA to check the TCRdb D call of TRBD1. CDR3 amino acids: CASSSLQGEGTVEQYF.